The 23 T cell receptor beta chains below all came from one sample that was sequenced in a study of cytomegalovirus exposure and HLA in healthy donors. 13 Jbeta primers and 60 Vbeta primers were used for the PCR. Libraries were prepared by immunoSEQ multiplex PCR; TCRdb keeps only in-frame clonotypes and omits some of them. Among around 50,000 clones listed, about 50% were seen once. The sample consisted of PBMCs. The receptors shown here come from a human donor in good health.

The chain's CDR3 is CASSQLGRVETKKLFF. CDR3 DNA: TGTGCCAGCAGCCAACTGGGGAGGGTCGAGACCAAAAAACTGTTTTTT. V usage is TRBV11-2 and J usage is TRBJ1-4; D unresolved. The V gene lost 5 bases and the J gene lost 9 bases, with 22 bases spanning the gap. The CDR3 has 16 residues. Germline CDR1 is SGHAT and CDR2 is FQNNGV.

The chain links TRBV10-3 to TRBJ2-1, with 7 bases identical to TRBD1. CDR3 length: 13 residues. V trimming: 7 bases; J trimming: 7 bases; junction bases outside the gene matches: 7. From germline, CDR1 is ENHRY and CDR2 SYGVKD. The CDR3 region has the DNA TGTGCCATCACCGAGGGGGCAGCTAATGAGCAGTTCTTC. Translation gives CAITEGAANEQFF.

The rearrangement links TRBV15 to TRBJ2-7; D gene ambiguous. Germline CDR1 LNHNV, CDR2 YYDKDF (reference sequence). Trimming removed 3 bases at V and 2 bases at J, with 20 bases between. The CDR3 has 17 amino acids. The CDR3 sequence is CATSSPSSALRPYEQYF. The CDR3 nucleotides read TGTGCCACCAGCAGTCCTTCGAGCGCCTTGAGGCCCTACGAGCAGTACTTC.

CDR3 sequence reads: CSVDPQGNTEAFF. The CDR3 coding sequence is TGCAGCGTTGACCCACAGGGAAACACTGAAGCTTTCTTT. The chain uses TRBV29-1 and TRBJ1-1, with a weak D call TRBD1 (6 bases). Trimming took 3 bases from V and 2 from J, leaving 10 bases between them. The germline CDR1 and CDR2 sequences are SQVTM and ANQGSEA. This CDR3 is built from 13 residues. Combining the CDR3 with reference TRBV29-1 and TRBJ1-1 gives the whole variable domain SAVISQKPSRDICQRGTSLTIQCQVDSQVTMMFWYRQQPGQSLTLIATANQGSEATYESGFVIDKFPISRPNLTFSTLTVSNMSPEDSSIYLCSVDPQGNTEAFFGQGTRLTVV.

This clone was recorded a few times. The CDR3 region is CASSQEGGQPQHF. CDR3 sequence (DNA): TGCGCCAGCAGCCAGGAAGGGGGACAGCCCCAGCATTTT. The chain employs TRBV4-3 and TRBJ1-5; a possible D gene is TRBD1 (6 bases). CDR3 size: 13 residues. From germline, CDR1 is LGHNA and CDR2 YSLEER. V gave up 3 bases and J gave up 7 bases, with 10 bases separating them.

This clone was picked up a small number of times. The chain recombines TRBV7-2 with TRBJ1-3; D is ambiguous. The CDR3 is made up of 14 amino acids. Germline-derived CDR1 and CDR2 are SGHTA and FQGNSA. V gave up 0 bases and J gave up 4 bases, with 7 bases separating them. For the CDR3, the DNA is TGTGCCAGCAGCTTAGCGGAGGCCGGAAACACCATATATTTT. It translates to CASSLAEAGNTIYF. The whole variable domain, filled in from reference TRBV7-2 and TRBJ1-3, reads GAGVSQSPSNKVTEKGKDVELRCDPISGHTALYWYRQSLGQGLEFLIYFQGNSAPDKSGLPSDRFSAERTGGSVSTLTIQRTQQEDSAVYLCASSLAEAGNTIYFGEGSWLTVV.

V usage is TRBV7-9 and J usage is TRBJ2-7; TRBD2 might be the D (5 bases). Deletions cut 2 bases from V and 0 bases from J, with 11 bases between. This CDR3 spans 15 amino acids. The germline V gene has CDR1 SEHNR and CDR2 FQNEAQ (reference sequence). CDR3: CASSLSGLFSYEQYF. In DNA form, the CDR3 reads TGTGCCAGCAGCTTAAGCGGCCTGTTCTCCTACGAGCAGTACTTC.

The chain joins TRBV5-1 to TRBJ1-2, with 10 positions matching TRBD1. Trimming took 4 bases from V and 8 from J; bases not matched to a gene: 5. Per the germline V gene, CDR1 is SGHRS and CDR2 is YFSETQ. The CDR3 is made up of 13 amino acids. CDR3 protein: CASSRGQGRGYTF. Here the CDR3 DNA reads TGCGCCAGCAGCAGGGGACAGGGGCGAGGCTACACCTTC.

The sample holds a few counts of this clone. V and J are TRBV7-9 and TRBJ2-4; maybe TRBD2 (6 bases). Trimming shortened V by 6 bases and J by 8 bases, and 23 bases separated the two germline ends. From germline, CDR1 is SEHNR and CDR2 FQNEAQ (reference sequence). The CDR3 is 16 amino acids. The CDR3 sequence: CASSTTRGYEGYIQYF. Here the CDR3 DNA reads TGTGCCAGCAGTACGACTCGGGGGTACGAAGGATACATTCAGTACTTC. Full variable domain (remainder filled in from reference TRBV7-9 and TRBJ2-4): DTGVSQNPRHKITKRGQNVTFRCDPISEHNRLYWYRQTLGQGPEFLTYFQNEAQLEKSRLLSDRFSAERPKGSFSTLEIQRTEQGDSAMYLCASSTTRGYEGYIQYFGAGTRLSVL.

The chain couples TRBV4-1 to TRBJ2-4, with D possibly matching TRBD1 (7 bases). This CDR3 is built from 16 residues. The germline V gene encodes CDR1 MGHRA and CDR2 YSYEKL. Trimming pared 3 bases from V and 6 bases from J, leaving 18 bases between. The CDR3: CASSHPGGMRGNIQYF. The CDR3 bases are TGCGCCAGCAGCCATCCAGGGGGGATGAGGGGAAACATTCAGTACTTC.

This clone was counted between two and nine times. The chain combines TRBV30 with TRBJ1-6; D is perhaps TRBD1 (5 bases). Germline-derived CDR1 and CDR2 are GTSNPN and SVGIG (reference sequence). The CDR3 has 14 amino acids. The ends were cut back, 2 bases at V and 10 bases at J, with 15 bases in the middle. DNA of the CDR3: TGTGCCTGGAGTTCGGGGGGAAAGCGCTCACCCCTCCACTTT. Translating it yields CAWSSGGKRSPLHF.

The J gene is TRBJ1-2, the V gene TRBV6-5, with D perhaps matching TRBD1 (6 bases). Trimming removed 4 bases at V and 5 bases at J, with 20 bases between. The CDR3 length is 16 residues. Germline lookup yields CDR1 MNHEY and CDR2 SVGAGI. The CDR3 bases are TGTGCCAGCAGTTCGAATTCAAAGGGACAACAATATGGCTACACCTTC. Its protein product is CASSSNSKGQQYGYTF.

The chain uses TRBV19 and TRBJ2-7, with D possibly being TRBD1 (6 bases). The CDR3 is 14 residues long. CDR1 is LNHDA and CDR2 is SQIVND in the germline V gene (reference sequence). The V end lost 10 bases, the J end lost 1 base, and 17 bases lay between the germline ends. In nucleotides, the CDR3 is TGTGCCACACGAGGATCCGGGACATCCTACGAGCAGTACTTC. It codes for CATRGSGTSYEQYF.

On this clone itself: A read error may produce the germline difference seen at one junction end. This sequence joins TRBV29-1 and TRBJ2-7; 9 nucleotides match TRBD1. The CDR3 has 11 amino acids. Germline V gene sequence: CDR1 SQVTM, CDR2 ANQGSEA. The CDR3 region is CSFRLRDREFF. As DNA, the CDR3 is TGCAGCTTCCGGTTGAGGGACAGGGAGTTCTTC.

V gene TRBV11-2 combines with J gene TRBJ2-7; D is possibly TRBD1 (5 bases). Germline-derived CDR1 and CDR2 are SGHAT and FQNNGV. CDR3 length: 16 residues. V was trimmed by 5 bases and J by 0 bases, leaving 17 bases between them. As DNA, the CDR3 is TGTGCCAGCAGCCCATCCACAGGCCATCTCTCCTACGAGCAGTACTTC. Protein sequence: CASSPSTGHLSYEQYF.

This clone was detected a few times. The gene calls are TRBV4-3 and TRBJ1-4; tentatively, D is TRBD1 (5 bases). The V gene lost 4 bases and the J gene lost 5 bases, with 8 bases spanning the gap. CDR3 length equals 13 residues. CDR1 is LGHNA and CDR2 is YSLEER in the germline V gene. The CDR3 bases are TGCGCCAGCAGCCCAGGGCTGAATGAAAAACTGTTTTTT. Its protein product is CASSPGLNEKLFF.

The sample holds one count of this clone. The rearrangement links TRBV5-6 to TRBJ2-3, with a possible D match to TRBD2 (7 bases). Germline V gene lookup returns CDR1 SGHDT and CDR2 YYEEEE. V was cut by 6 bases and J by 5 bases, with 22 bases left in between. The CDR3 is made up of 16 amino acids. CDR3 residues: CASTHLLRGGLDTQYF. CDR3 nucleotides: TGTGCCAGCACTCACCTCCTACGCGGGGGCTTAGATACGCAGTATTTT.

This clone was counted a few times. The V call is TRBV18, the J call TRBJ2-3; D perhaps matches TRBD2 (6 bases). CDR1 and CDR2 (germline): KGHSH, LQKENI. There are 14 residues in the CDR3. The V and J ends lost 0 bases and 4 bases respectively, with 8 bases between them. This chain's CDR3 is CASSPPAGSDTQYF. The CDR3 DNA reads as TGTGCCAGCTCACCACCGGCGGGGTCAGATACGCAGTATTTT. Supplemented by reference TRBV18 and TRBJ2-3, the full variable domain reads NAGVMQNPRHLVRRRGQEARLRCSPMKGHSHVYWYRQLPEEGLKFMVYLQKENIIDESGMPKERFSAEFPKEGPSILRIQQVVRGDSAAYFCASSPPAGSDTQYFGPGTRLTVL.

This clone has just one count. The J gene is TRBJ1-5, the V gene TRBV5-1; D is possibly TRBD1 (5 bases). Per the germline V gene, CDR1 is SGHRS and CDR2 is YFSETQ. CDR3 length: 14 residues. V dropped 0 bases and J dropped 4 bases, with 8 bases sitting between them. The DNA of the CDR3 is TGCGCCAGCAGCTTGGGGGCAGGGAATCAGCCCCAGCATTTT. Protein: CASSLGAGNQPQHF.

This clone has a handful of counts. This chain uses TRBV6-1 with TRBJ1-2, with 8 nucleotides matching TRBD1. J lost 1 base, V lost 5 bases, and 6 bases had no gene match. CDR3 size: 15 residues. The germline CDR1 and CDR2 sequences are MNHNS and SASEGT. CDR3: CASSPLDRDNYGYTF. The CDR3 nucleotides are TGTGCCAGCAGTCCACTGGACAGGGATAACTATGGCTACACCTTC.

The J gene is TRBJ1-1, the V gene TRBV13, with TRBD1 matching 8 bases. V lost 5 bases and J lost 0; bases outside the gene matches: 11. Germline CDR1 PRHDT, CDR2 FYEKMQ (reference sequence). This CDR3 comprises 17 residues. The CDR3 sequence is CASSPRQGKTLNTEAFF. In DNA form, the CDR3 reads TGTGCCAGCAGCCCCCGACAGGGGAAGACTTTGAACACTGAAGCTTTCTTT. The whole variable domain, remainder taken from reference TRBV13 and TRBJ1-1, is AAGVIQSPRHLIKEKRETATLKCYPIPRHDTVYWYQQGPGQDPQFLISFYEKMQSDKGSIPDRFSAQQFSDYHSELNMSSLELGDSALYFCASSPRQGKTLNTEAFFGQGTRLTVV.

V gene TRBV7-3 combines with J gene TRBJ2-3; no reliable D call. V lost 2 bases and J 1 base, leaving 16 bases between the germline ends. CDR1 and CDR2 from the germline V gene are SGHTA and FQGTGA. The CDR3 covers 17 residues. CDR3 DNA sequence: TGTGCCAGCAGCTTATCTGGCCTCCCCCCCGGCACAGATACGCAGTATTTT. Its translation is CASSLSGLPPGTDTQYF.

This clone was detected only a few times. CDR3 protein: CASGPDGLGGYTF. The CDR3, as DNA: TGTGCTAGTGGTCCCGACGGACTAGGAGGCTACACCTTC. The rearrangement links TRBV12-5 to TRBJ1-2; D is unclear. CDR3 length: 13 residues. Trimming removed 5 bases at V and 8 bases at J, with 15 bases between. CDR1 is LGHNT, CDR2 FRNRAP, per germline.